This TCR beta chain was recorded in a study of blood T cell repertoires in COVID-19. Germline assignment: CDR1 SGHDT and CDR2 YYEEEE. The CDR3 runs to 15 residues. V was clipped by 1 base and J by 4 bases, with 11 bases between them. The repertoire was sequenced with immunoSEQ multiplex PCR; TCRdb's copy has only in-frame clones and lacks some. The sample yields about 500,000 clones, 85% to 90% seen once. The chain carries TRBV5-6 and TRBJ2-2; D gene uncertain. Sequenced sample: peripheral blood. The source is a woman between 45 and 65 years old with COVID-19, enrolled during active disease. The chain's CDR3 is CASSLYGGPTGELFF. The CDR3 region has the DNA TGTGCCAGCAGCTTGTACGGCGGCCCCACCGGGGAGCTGTTTTTT.